A selection of T cell receptor beta chains follows, all from one sample in a study of Graves' ophthalmopathy and Graves' hyperthyroidism. TCRdb used MiXCR to reprocess the multiplex PCR reads, holding one entry per CDR3 protein. Here the sample spans 660,000 or so distinct CDR3 sequences, roughly 39% being singletons. Sequenced material: peripheral blood. These receptors were obtained from an adult man with Graves' ophthalmopathy. Both conserved end residues are part of each CDR3. D genes are given only for firm matches. Clone size is not always given. Where it is, it says once, few, many or a class for expanded clones.

d_call: .; v_call: TRBV9; clone_size: .; j_call: TRBJ2-2; cdr3_aa: CASSVVAGKTGELFF; cdr3_nt: TGTGCCAGCAGCGTAGTTGCGGGCAAAACCGGGGAGCTGTTTTTT
d_call: .; v_call: TRBV5-8; clone_size: many; j_call: TRBJ2-5; cdr3_aa: CASSYKGGGETQYF; cdr3_nt: TGTGCCAGCAGCTACAAGGGGGGGGGCGAGACCCAGTACTTC
d_call: .; v_call: TRBV25-1; clone_size: .; j_call: TRBJ1-4; cdr3_aa: CASRSPGGEKLFF; cdr3_nt: TGTGCCAGCAGAAGCCCCGGGGGCGAAAAACTGTTTTTT
d_call: .; v_call: TRBV25-1; clone_size: once; j_call: TRBJ1-5; cdr3_aa: CACSATGQPQHF; cdr3_nt: TGTGCCTGCAGTGCTACAGGGCAGCCCCAGCATTTT
d_call: .; v_call: TRBV19; clone_size: many; j_call: TRBJ2-6; cdr3_aa: CASRSGQPSGANVLTF; cdr3_nt: TGTGCCAGTAGGTCGGGGCAGCCCTCTGGGGCCAACGTCCTGACTTTC
d_call: .; v_call: TRBV5-4; clone_size: .; j_call: TRBJ2-3; cdr3_aa: CASSGAGGPDTQYF; cdr3_nt: TGTGCCAGCAGCGGGGCCGGGGGGCCAGATACGCAGTATTTT
d_call: TRBD1; v_call: TRBV19; clone_size: .; j_call: TRBJ1-1; cdr3_aa: CASKSPLYQGANTEAFF; cdr3_nt: TGTGCCAGTAAATCCCCTTTATATCAGGGGGCCAACACTGAAGCTTTCTTT
d_call: TRBD2; v_call: TRBV20-1; clone_size: many; j_call: TRBJ2-7; cdr3_aa: CSALPSGRAYEQYF; cdr3_nt: TGCAGTGCACTACCCAGCGGGAGGGCCTACGAGCAGTACTTC
d_call: .; v_call: TRBV6-1; clone_size: .; j_call: TRBJ2-7; cdr3_aa: CASMIGNSGAYEQYF; cdr3_nt: TGTGCCAGCATGATCGGGAACTCAGGGGCCTACGAGCAGTACTTC
d_call: .; v_call: TRBV7-9; clone_size: once; j_call: TRBJ2-7; cdr3_aa: CASSQEGLDYEQYF; cdr3_nt: TGTGCCAGCAGCCAAGAAGGGTTAGACTACGAGCAGTACTTC
d_call: .; v_call: TRBV9; clone_size: many; j_call: TRBJ1-1; cdr3_aa: CASSVGPGDTEAFF; cdr3_nt: TGTGCCAGCAGCGTAGGCCCAGGGGACACTGAAGCTTTCTTT
d_call: TRBD1; v_call: TRBV2; clone_size: few; j_call: TRBJ1-5; cdr3_aa: CASSPIGTAVDQPQHF; cdr3_nt: TGTGCCAGCAGTCCCATAGGGACAGCAGTCGATCAGCCCCAGCATTTT
d_call: .; v_call: TRBV20-1; clone_size: few; j_call: TRBJ1-1; cdr3_aa: CSAEVLGGEDTEAFF; cdr3_nt: TGCAGTGCTGAGGTCTTGGGGGGGGAAGACACTGAAGCTTTCTTT